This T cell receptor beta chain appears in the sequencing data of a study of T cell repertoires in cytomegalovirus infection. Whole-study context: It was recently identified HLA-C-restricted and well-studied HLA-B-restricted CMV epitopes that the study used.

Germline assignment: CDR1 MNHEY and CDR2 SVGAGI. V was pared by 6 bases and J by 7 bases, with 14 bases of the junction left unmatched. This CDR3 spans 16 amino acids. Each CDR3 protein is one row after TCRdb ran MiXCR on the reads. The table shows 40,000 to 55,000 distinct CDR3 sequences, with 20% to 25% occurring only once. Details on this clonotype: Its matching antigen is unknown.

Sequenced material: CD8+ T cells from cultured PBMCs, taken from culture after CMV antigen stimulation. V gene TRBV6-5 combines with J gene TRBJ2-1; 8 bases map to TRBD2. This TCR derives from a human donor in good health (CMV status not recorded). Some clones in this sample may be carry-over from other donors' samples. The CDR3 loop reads CASSPEDGGGNNEQFF. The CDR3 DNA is TGTGCCAGCAGCCCTGAGGACGGCGGGGGGAATAATGAGCAGTTCTTC.